Following are 30 T cell receptor beta chains from one sample sequenced in a study of technical replicates of blood from a handful of donors. Sequencing used immunoSEQ multiplex PCR; TCRdb keeps in-frame clones, though not all of them. The repertoire consists of about 83,000 clones, with about 92% occurring once and the leading ten covering 0.27%. What was sequenced was T cells isolated from PBMCs. The receptor source for this set is a human donor in good health.

About this clone: Sequence at one end of the junction differs from germline and may be a read error. The genes are TRBV9 and TRBJ1-1, with TRBD1 matching over 9 bases. The germline V gene encodes CDR1 SGDLS and CDR2 YYNGEE. The CDR3 has 16 amino acids. This CDR3 is CASSVAFGQGNPEAFF. The CDR3 nucleotides are TGTGCCAGCAGCGTAGCTTTCGGACAGGGGAACCCTGAAGCTTTCTTT.

The genes are TRBV27 and TRBJ2-2, with a possible D match to TRBD2 (6 bases). With 3 bases removed from V and 0 bases from J, the gap between germline ends came to 8 bases. The CDR3 sequence is 15 residues long. Germline V gene lookup returns CDR1 MNHEY and CDR2 SMNVEV (reference sequence). The CDR3 bases are TGTGCCAGCAGTTTTTCGGGGGCGAACACCGGGGAGCTGTTTTTT. It encodes CASSFSGANTGELFF.

This clone was seen a single time. The genes are TRBV5-4 and TRBJ2-4; tentatively, D is TRBD1 (5 bases). This CDR3 is built from 16 residues. V was trimmed by 0 bases and J by 12 bases, leaving 22 bases between them. Germline CDR1 reads SGHNT; CDR2 reads YYREEE (reference sequence). CDR3 protein: CASSLDVLSGERGQYF. Written as DNA, the CDR3 is TGTGCCAGCAGCTTGGATGTTTTGTCTGGGGAAAGGGGTCAGTACTTC.

The chain joins TRBV11-2 to TRBJ1-5; D might be TRBD1 (6 bases). Germline V lookup: CDR1 SGHAT, CDR2 FQNNGV. The V and J ends lost 5 bases and 5 bases respectively, with 22 bases between them. The CDR3 has 17 residues. CDR3 amino acids: CASSRLAARGVDQPQHF. Written as DNA, the CDR3 is TGTGCCAGCAGCCGACTTGCGGCCAGGGGAGTCGATCAGCCCCAGCATTTT.

V and J are TRBV7-9 and TRBJ2-7, with TRBD2 matching 8 bases. Losses at the gene ends were 7 bases for V and 5 bases for J; bases not matched to a gene: 13. The CDR3 is 15 residues long. CDR1 and CDR2 from the germline V gene are SEHNR and FQNEAQ (reference sequence). In nucleotides, the CDR3 is TGTGCCAGCACCCCAAGGACTAGCAACCCAAACGAGCAGTACTTC. Residues: CASTPRTSNPNEQYF.

The genes are TRBV9 and TRBJ1-2; 7 bases match TRBD1. V gave up 4 bases and J gave up 8 bases; unmatched junction bases: 20. The CDR3 totals 17 residues. Germline V gene sequence: CDR1 SGDLS, CDR2 YYNGEE. The CDR3 nucleotides read TGTGCCAGCAGCCCCCGGGACAGCGACCCACCCTCTGGAGGCTACACCTTC. It encodes CASSPRDSDPPSGGYTF.

A remark on this clone: Sequence at one end of the junction differs from germline and may be a read error. The V and J genes are TRBV30 and TRBJ1-2; TRBD1 might be the D (6 bases). The CDR3 spans 12 residues. Germline CDR1 and CDR2: GTSNPN and SVGIG (reference sequence). The CDR3 loop is CARRQASSGYTF. CDR3 DNA sequence: TGTGCCCGGAGACAGGCCTCTTCGGGCTACACCTTC.

The chain joins TRBV23-1 to TRBJ2-7; 9 nucleotides agree with TRBD1. TRBV23-1 belongs to the ORF category, with a function that is uncertain. V lost 3 bases, J lost 0 bases, and 12 bases stayed unmatched. The CDR3 runs to 18 residues. The CDR3 DNA follows: TGCGCCAGCAGTCATCGCATCCCGGGACAGGGATCCTCCTACGAGCAGTACTTC. Its protein is CASSHRIPGQGSSYEQYF.

J is TRBJ2-5 and V is TRBV9; D is unresolved. Germline CDR1 reads SGDLS; CDR2 reads YYNGEE. The CDR3 sequence is 13 residues long. V was shortened by 0 bases and J by 5 bases, with 8 bases between the two germline ends. Here the CDR3 reads CASSVALEETQYF. CDR3 coding DNA: TGTGCCAGCAGCGTAGCATTAGAGGAGACCCAGTACTTC.

The chain carries TRBV7-9 and TRBJ2-5; 8 positions match TRBD1. Germline values: CDR1 SEHNR, CDR2 FQNEAQ (reference sequence). The CDR3 runs to 14 residues. V lost 3 bases and J lost 4; bases outside the gene matches: 4. The CDR3, as DNA: TGTGCCAGCAGCTTTGTGACAGGGGTAGAGACCCAGTACTTC. Translating it yields CASSFVTGVETQYF.

The chain links TRBV28 to TRBJ2-3; weak D call: TRBD2 (5 bases). The CDR3 is made up of 13 amino acids. Germline CDR1 MDHEN, CDR2 SYDVKM. Trimming removed 5 bases from V and 5 bases from J, with 11 bases in between. Written as DNA, the CDR3 is TGTGCCAGCAGTCCCAGACGGGGAGATACGCAGTATTTT. This translates into CASSPRRGDTQYF.

The gene calls are TRBV28 and TRBJ2-4, with TRBD1 matching 10 bases. In germline, CDR1 is MDHEN, CDR2 SYDVKM. There are 20 residues in the CDR3. V lost 6 bases to trimming and J lost 0 bases; unmatched junction nucleotides: 17. The CDR3 DNA is TGTGCCAGCAGCCCCAGGACAGGGGGAGTTGAGGGGCTAGCCAAAAACATTCAGTACTTC. Translating it yields CASSPRTGGVEGLAKNIQYF.

This rearrangement joins TRBV28 to TRBJ2-4; D remains unclear. The germline V gene encodes CDR1 MDHEN and CDR2 SYDVKM. The CDR3 has 13 residues. With 7 bases removed from V and 0 bases from J, the gap between germline ends came to 7 bases. The CDR3 DNA is TGTGCCAGCAATACTATAGCCAAAAACATTCAGTACTTC. It yields the protein CASNTIAKNIQYF.

The chain recombines TRBV7-8 with TRBJ1-4; tentatively, D is TRBD1 (6 bases). V was cut by 8 bases and J by 7 bases, with 29 bases left in between. CDR1 is SGHVS and CDR2 is FQNEAQ in the germline V gene. The CDR3 has 18 amino acids. CDR3: CASQLTTGRGADREKLFF. CDR3 coding DNA: TGTGCCAGCCAACTAACGACAGGCCGGGGCGCAGATCGTGAAAAACTGTTTTTT.

This rearrangement joins TRBV7-7 to TRBJ1-1, with no clear D. CDR1 and CDR2 (germline): SSHAT, FNYEAQ (reference sequence). Trimming shortened V by 8 bases and J by 8 bases, and 6 bases separated the two germline ends. The CDR3 covers 9 residues. The CDR3, as DNA: TGTGCCAGCTCCCCAGAAGCTTTCTTT. Protein product: CASSPEAFF.

The V gene is TRBV10-2, the J gene TRBJ2-7, with 7 nucleotides matching TRBD2. This CDR3 has 14 amino acids. Germline values: CDR1 WSHSY, CDR2 SAAADI. V lost 4 bases to trimming and J lost 3 bases; unmatched junction nucleotides: 6. CDR3 region: CASSVGRDGYEQYF. Here the CDR3 DNA reads TGCGCCAGCAGTGTTGGGAGGGACGGCTACGAGCAGTACTTC.

V gene TRBV5-6 combines with J gene TRBJ1-2; tentative D call: TRBD1 (5 bases). The CDR3 is 17 amino acids. V was cut by 1 base and J by 3 bases, with 19 bases left in between. Germline V gives CDR1 SGHDT, CDR2 YYEEEE. CDR3 amino acids: CASSLWEGWGRDYGYTF. The CDR3 nucleotides read TGTGCCAGCAGCTTGTGGGAGGGTTGGGGGAGAGACTATGGCTACACCTTC. The full variable domain, with the rest looked up from reference TRBV5-6 and TRBJ1-2, is DAGVTQSPTHLIKTRGQQVTLRCSPKSGHDTVSWYQQALGQGPQFIFQYYEEEERQRGNFPDRFSGHQFPNYSSELNVNALLLGDSALYLCASSLWEGWGRDYGYTFGSGTRLTVV.

This sequence joins TRBV10-1 and TRBJ1-6; TRBD1 aligns across 8 bases. J gave up 14 bases and V 8 bases, and 17 bases lay outside the gene matches. The CDR3 is 15 amino acids. Germline CDR1 is WNHNN and CDR2 is SYGVQD (reference sequence). In nucleotides, the CDR3 is TGCGCCAGCTCGGGTCAATGGACAGGGCCTTTCACCCTCCACTTT. It encodes CASSGQWTGPFTLHF.

The J gene is TRBJ1-1, the V gene TRBV11-3, with D possibly TRBD1 on 6 matching bases. Germline values: CDR1 SGHNT, CDR2 YENEEA. V was trimmed by 7 bases and J by 0 bases, leaving 15 bases between them. CDR3 length: 15 residues. CDR3: CASMVDSPMNTEAFF. As DNA, the CDR3 is TGTGCCAGCATGGTGGACAGCCCAATGAACACTGAAGCTTTCTTT. Based on the CDR3 plus reference TRBV11-3 and TRBJ1-1, the full variable domain is EAGVVQSPRYKIIEKKQPVAFWCNPISGHNTLYWYLQNLGQGPELLIRYENEEAVDDSQLPKDRFSAERLKGVDSTLKIQPAELGDSAVYLCASMVDSPMNTEAFFGQGTRLTVV.

The chain combines TRBV28 with TRBJ2-3, with 7 nucleotides matching TRBD2. The CDR3 sequence is 17 residues long. Trimming took 3 bases from V and 0 from J; bases not matched to a gene: 9. Germline assignment: CDR1 MDHEN and CDR2 SYDVKM. CDR3 DNA: TGTGCCAGCAGTTTGACGTACGGGGGAGGGAGCACAGATACGCAGTATTTT. Amino acids: CASSLTYGGGSTDTQYF.

The rearrangement joins TRBV5-4 to TRBJ1-2, with D possibly TRBD1 on 6 matching bases. Trimming shortened V by 1 base and J by 3 bases, and 10 bases separated the two germline ends. The CDR3 length is 14 residues. Germline V gene sequence: CDR1 SGHNT, CDR2 YYREEE (reference sequence). For the CDR3, the DNA is TGTGCCAGCAGCTTGCGGGGGGCATACTATGGCTACACCTTC. Translation: CASSLRGAYYGYTF.

This chain links TRBV7-9 with TRBJ2-1; D perhaps matches TRBD2 (6 bases). The CDR3 is 15 residues long. Looked up from germline, CDR1 is SEHNR and CDR2 is FQNEAQ (reference sequence). V was pared by 2 bases and J by 6 bases, with 14 bases between. CDR3 nucleotides: TGTGCCAGCAGCTTAAAAGAAAGCGGGCGCAATGAGCAGTTCTTC. It encodes CASSLKESGRNEQFF.

The chain links TRBV5-4 to TRBJ1-4; no clear D. There are 13 residues in the CDR3. Germline V gene data show CDR1 as SGHNT and CDR2 as YYREEE (reference sequence). Trimming removed 5 bases from V and 5 bases from J, with 10 bases in between. The CDR3 bases are TGTGCCAGCAGTAGATCTGAGAATGAAAAACTGTTTTTT. It yields the protein CASSRSENEKLFF.

V is TRBV19 and J is TRBJ2-1; D gene unclear. The V end lost 3 bases, the J end lost 6 bases, and 3 bases lay between the germline ends. CDR3 length: 11 amino acids. CDR1 and CDR2 (germline): LNHDA, SQIVND (reference sequence). The CDR3 sequence is CASSIGNEQFF. CDR3 coding DNA: TGTGCCAGTAGTATCGGCAATGAGCAGTTCTTC.

The CDR3 region is CATSGRRTLFSQTQYF. In DNA, the CDR3 is TGTGCCACCAGCGGGCGCCGGACTCTTTTTAGCCAGACCCAGTACTTC. The chain links TRBV15 to TRBJ2-5; possibly TRBD2 for D (5 bases). This CDR3 is 16 amino acids long. CDR1 and CDR2 from the germline V gene are LNHNV and YYDKDF (reference sequence). Trimming left V 5 bases short and J 6 bases short, with 22 bases between.

This clone has only a few counts. V is TRBV2 and J is TRBJ2-5; D gene ambiguous. The CDR3 is made up of 15 amino acids. Trimming shortened V by 8 bases and J by 2 bases, and 18 bases separated the two germline ends. Per germline, CDR1 SNHLY and CDR2 FYNNEI. The CDR3 DNA is TGTGCCAGCGTTACCTCGCGACATACTCAAGAGACCCAGTACTTC. Protein: CASVTSRHTQETQYF.

J is TRBJ2-7 and V is TRBV9, with 10 nucleotides matching TRBD2. Unmatched junction bases numbered 7, after V lost 4 bases and J lost 3 bases. Germline loops: CDR1 SGDLS, CDR2 YYNGEE. This CDR3 contains 15 residues. This CDR3 is CASSQTSGPDYEQYF. The DNA of the CDR3 is TGTGCCAGCAGCCAGACTAGCGGGCCAGACTACGAGCAGTACTTC.

The V and J genes are TRBV7-9 and TRBJ1-1, with D perhaps matching TRBD1 (6 bases). This CDR3 region has 14 residues. V was pared by 5 bases and J by 1 base, with 11 bases between. From germline, CDR1 is SEHNR and CDR2 FQNEAQ (reference sequence). The CDR3 here is CASSLETGNTEAFF. CDR3 DNA: TGTGCCAGCAGCCTCGAGACAGGGAACACTGAAGCTTTCTTT.

The chain recombines TRBV6-1 with TRBJ1-1; D call uncertain. V was cut by 6 bases and J by 3 bases, with 5 bases left in between. The germline V gene has CDR1 MNHNS and CDR2 SASEGT. This CDR3 region has 11 residues. CDR3 sequence reads: CASRGDTEAFF. CDR3 nucleotide sequence: TGTGCCAGCAGAGGAGACACTGAAGCTTTCTTT.

For the CDR3, the DNA is TGCGCCAGCAGCCAAGTCGATCGGGGACTAGTAAGGTTGGGTACGCAGTATTTT. This encodes CASSQVDRGLVRLGTQYF. The rearrangement uses TRBV4-1 and TRBJ2-3; 8 positions match TRBD2. From germline, CDR1 is MGHRA and CDR2 YSYEKL. This CDR3 has 18 amino acids. The V and J ends lost 1 base and 8 bases, in that order; junction bases with no gene match: 17.